Shown below are 23 T cell receptor beta chains from a single sample sequenced in a study of blood T cell repertoires in COVID-19. Clones were sequenced by immunoSEQ multiplex PCR, and TCRdb holds only the in-frame ones, with some missing. Among 250,000 to 350,000 clones listed, about 80% were seen once. The specimen was peripheral blood. Receptor source: an older person with COVID-19, enrolled during active disease.

With regard to this clone: Relative to the germline gene, one junction end is altered; a read error may explain this. The J gene is TRBJ1-2, the V gene TRBV28, with 7 bases that match TRBD1. CDR3 length equals 10 residues. Germline V CDR1 and CDR2: MDHEN, SYDVKM. CDR3 sequence (DNA): TGCGGGACAGCGTACTATGGCTACACCTTC. This encodes CGTAYYGYTF.

This chain joins TRBV9 and TRBJ1-3; D not resolved. Germline values: CDR1 SGDLS, CDR2 YYNGEE. The ends were cut back, 8 bases at V and 2 bases at J, with 14 bases in the middle. The CDR3 has 14 residues. The CDR3 reads CASSFGVAGNTIYF. Written as DNA, the CDR3 is TGTGCCAGTTCCTTCGGGGTAGCTGGAAACACCATATATTTT.

V gene TRBV6-1 combines with J gene TRBJ1-6; D perhaps matches TRBD1 (6 bases). V was pared by 6 bases and J by 6 bases, with 24 bases between. This CDR3 has 18 amino acids. Germline V gene sequence: CDR1 MNHNS, CDR2 SASEGT. CDR3 bases: TGTGCCAGCAGGGAACCCCTCAGGGGATCACAACTTAATTCACCCCTCCACTTT. Translating gives CASREPLRGSQLNSPLHF.

The chain employs TRBV9 and TRBJ1-4; 8 nucleotides agree with TRBD1. This CDR3 has 15 residues. V lost 2 bases and J lost 7; bases outside the gene matches: 7. In germline, CDR1 is SGDLS, CDR2 YYNGEE. The CDR3 protein is CASSVRTGLGEKLFF. The CDR3 bases are TGTGCCAGCAGCGTTAGGACAGGGTTGGGTGAAAAACTGTTTTTT.

The chain uses TRBV28 and TRBJ1-6; tentative D call: TRBD1 (5 bases). Germline V gives CDR1 MDHEN, CDR2 SYDVKM. This CDR3 has 15 amino acids. The germline V and J ends were trimmed by 2 bases and 6 bases, with 11 bases remaining between them. CDR3 DNA sequence: TGTGCCAGCAGTTTAGGGGGGGTGGGTAATTCACCCCTCCACTTT. It yields the protein CASSLGGVGNSPLHF.

The chain is built from TRBV6-5 and TRBJ2-1, with D tentatively TRBD1 (6 bases). This CDR3 is 16 amino acids long. Germline V lookup: CDR1 MNHEY, CDR2 SVGAGI. The germline V and J ends were trimmed by 2 bases and 3 bases, with 14 bases remaining between them. For the CDR3, the DNA is TGTGCCAGCAGTTACGGCACAGGGTCCCACTACAATGAGCAGTTCTTC. It encodes CASSYGTGSHYNEQFF.

The chain couples TRBV7-2 to TRBJ1-5; tentative D call: TRBD1 (6 bases). The V end was cut by 4 bases, the J end by 7 bases, with 11 bases between. CDR1 is SGHTA and CDR2 is FQGNSA in the germline V gene. This CDR3 contains 13 residues. CDR3 residues: CASSSYREQPQHF. CDR3 coding DNA: TGTGCCAGCAGCTCCTACAGGGAGCAGCCCCAGCATTTT. The variable domain in full, completed from reference TRBV7-2 and TRBJ1-5, reads GAGVSQSPSNKVTEKGKDVELRCDPISGHTALYWYRQSLGQGLEFLIYFQGNSAPDKSGLPSDRFSAERTGGSVSTLTIQRTQQEDSAVYLCASSSYREQPQHFGDGTRLSIL.

The CDR3 sequence: CASSSPAPSAQYF. The CDR3 region has the DNA TGTGCCAGCAGCAGCCCGGCCCCGAGCGCGCAGTACTTC. V and J are TRBV6-5 and TRBJ2-5; D call uncertain. Trimming stripped 6 bases from V and 11 bases from J, with 19 bases between. Germline V CDR1 and CDR2: MNHEY, SVGAGI. This CDR3 is built from 13 residues.

This sequence joins TRBV7-3 and TRBJ2-6; a weak D match, TRBD1 (6 bases). V was shortened by 2 bases and J by 2 bases, with 7 bases between the two germline ends. The CDR3 consists of 15 residues. Germline values: CDR1 SGHTA, CDR2 FQGTGA. CDR3 residues: CASSLGGPGANVLTF. Written as DNA, the CDR3 is TGTGCCAGCAGCTTAGGGGGCCCTGGGGCCAACGTCCTGACTTTC.

V and J are TRBV3-1 (or the pseudogene TRBV3-2) and TRBJ1-2; no clear D. V was pared by 0 bases and J by 4 bases, with 6 bases between. The CDR3 spans 13 residues. Germline CDR1 LGHDT, CDR2 YNNKEL (reference sequence). The CDR3 is CASSQDLRYGYTF. The CDR3 region has the DNA TGTGCCAGCAGCCAAGATCTTCGCTATGGCTACACCTTC.

The chain is built from TRBV7-2 and TRBJ2-1, with 7 bases matching TRBD2. Trimming took 2 bases from V and 6 from J; bases not matched to a gene: 10. Germline-derived CDR1 and CDR2 are SGHTA and FQGNSA. The CDR3 is made up of 16 amino acids. The CDR3 nucleotides read TGTGCCAGCAGCTTAAAGGTCGGCGGGAGAACCAATGAGCAGTTCTTC. Translated: CASSLKVGGRTNEQFF.

The gene calls are TRBV7-2 and TRBJ2-7; TRBD2 agrees at 7 bases. This CDR3 region has 14 residues. V lost 6 bases to trimming and J lost 2 bases; unmatched junction nucleotides: 7. Germline values: CDR1 SGHTA, CDR2 FQGNSA. The chain's CDR3 is CASSPSGLTYEQYF. The DNA of the CDR3 is TGTGCCAGCAGTCCTTCGGGACTAACCTACGAGCAGTACTTC.

The V gene is TRBV19, the J gene TRBJ1-1; 10 bases are a match to TRBD1. Germline CDR1 reads LNHDA; CDR2 reads SQIVND (reference sequence). The CDR3 has 14 amino acids. The ends lost 4 bases at V and 5 bases at J; junction bases unmatched: 4. Here the CDR3 DNA reads TGTGCCAGTAGTAAGGGGGACAGGGGAACTGAAGCTTTCTTT. This sequence encodes CASSKGDRGTEAFF.

This clone was detected only a few times. The CDR3 reads CASKAGEKPLHF. Here the CDR3 DNA reads TGTGCCAGCAAGGCAGGGGAAAAACCCCTCCACTTT. The chain recombines TRBV6-5 with TRBJ1-6, with TRBD1 as a possible D gene (6 bases). The germline CDR1 and CDR2 sequences are MNHEY and SVGAGI. CDR3 size: 12 residues. V dropped 7 bases and J dropped 12 bases, with 13 bases sitting between them.

The chain couples TRBV6-4 to TRBJ1-5; D is unclear. The CDR3 contains 13 residues. The V end lost 3 bases, the J end lost 5 bases, and 8 bases lay between the germline ends. Germline CDR1 is MRHNA and CDR2 is SNTAGT. CDR3 DNA sequence: TGTGCCAGCAGTGATCCCTTTGATCAGCCCCAGCATTTT. It translates to CASSDPFDQPQHF.

The chain joins TRBV5-6 to TRBJ1-2; D call uncertain. V was trimmed by 0 bases and J by 2 bases, leaving 8 bases between them. The CDR3 runs 14 residues. Germline CDR1 and CDR2: SGHDT and YYEEEE. The CDR3 DNA reads as TGTGCCAGCAGCTTGGGCGCCAGGAACTATGGCTACACCTTC. This sequence encodes CASSLGARNYGYTF.

The CDR3 nucleotides read TGTGCCAGCAGCTTAGGTGGGGGACTAGCGGGGGAAGGGGATACGCAGTATTTT. The encoded protein is CASSLGGGLAGEGDTQYF. V and J are TRBV11-2 and TRBJ2-3; 14 positions agree with TRBD2. There are 18 residues in the CDR3. Germline CDR1 and CDR2: SGHAT and FQNNGV. The ends lost 1 base at V and 6 bases at J; junction bases unmatched: 9.

This chain connects TRBV5-1 to TRBJ2-1, with 12 bases identical to TRBD2. Looked up from germline, CDR1 is SGHRS and CDR2 is YFSETQ. The CDR3 extends over 16 amino acids. J gave up 2 bases and V 3 bases, and 3 bases lay outside the gene matches. This CDR3 is CASSWTSGDPYNEQFF. The CDR3 DNA reads TGCGCCAGCAGCTGGACTAGCGGGGATCCCTACAATGAGCAGTTCTTC.

This chain joins TRBV6-5 and TRBJ1-1; TRBD1 agrees at 8 bases. The CDR3 has 14 residues. The V gene end was trimmed by 7 bases and the J gene end by 6 bases; junction bases not matched to a gene: 10. The germline V gene encodes CDR1 MNHEY and CDR2 SVGAGI. CDR3: CASNPGQGKAEAFF. CDR3 bases: TGTGCCAGCAACCCCGGACAGGGTAAGGCTGAAGCTTTCTTT.

The genes are TRBV5-1 and TRBJ1-3; D is ambiguous. In germline, CDR1 is SGHRS, CDR2 YFSETQ. Trimming left V 0 bases short and J 4 bases short, with 11 bases between. The CDR3 covers 15 residues. Here the CDR3 reads CASSLAGIPGNTIYF. The CDR3 DNA reads TGCGCCAGCAGCTTGGCGGGGATACCGGGAAACACCATATATTTT.

The chain has TRBV10-3 and TRBJ2-1; 8 bases align to TRBD2. CDR3 length: 12 residues. CDR1 is ENHRY, CDR2 SYGVKD, per germline. The trim removed 6 bases at V and 8 bases at J, leaving 3 bases unmatched. CDR3 protein: CAISWRGDEQFF. The CDR3 nucleotides are TGTGCCATCAGCTGGCGGGGGGATGAGCAGTTCTTC.

This clone was seen a single time. V usage is TRBV30 and J usage is TRBJ1-1; 12 nucleotides line up with TRBD1. Trimming at V came to 2 bases and at J to 12 bases, leaving 7 bases not matched to a gene. Germline CDR1 reads GTSNPN; CDR2 reads SVGIG (reference sequence). The CDR3 totals 13 residues. CDR3 in DNA: TGTGCCTGGAGTTTGGGACAGGGGGCGTTTACTTTCTTT. It yields the protein CAWSLGQGAFTFF.

The J gene is TRBJ1-4, the V gene TRBV6-5, with D unresolved. CDR1 MNHEY and CDR2 SVGAGI come from the germline V gene. V shed 0 bases and J shed 8 bases, with 13 bases lying between them. The CDR3 is 15 amino acids. This chain's CDR3 is CASSYSSSSGEKLFF. The CDR3 DNA reads TGTGCCAGCAGTTACTCGAGTTCTTCAGGCGAAAAACTGTTTTTT.